This T cell receptor beta chain derives from a study of shared clonotypes between healthy human individuals (dated by TCRdb to 2020 to 2021). Concerning the study at large: Three men and a couple of women, aged 18 to 49 years, made up the cohort. To increase sequencing depth and limit assay-specific biases, TCR repertoire library preparation and sequencing were carried out by different laboratories using diverse techniques. Each donor's leukapheresis produced roughly between roughly 0.85 and 9.5 billion PBMCs. Blood TCR repertoires of several healthy adults were deeply sequenced to estimate repertoire size and the extent of clonotype sharing between individuals. For each donor, CD4 naive and CD4 memory were each given three plates, CD8 naive was given two plates, and CD8 memory was given one plate.

Turning to this clone: Its antigen is currently not known. The record has no base qualities; no much larger clone is one base away.

The investigation overall reported the following: Incomplete sequencing was indicated by rarefaction of sorted-subset datasets, despite the large sequencing depth. About 4.5% of naive CD4, 3% to 4% of naive CD8, about 2.1% of memory CD4, and 0.35% to 0.4% of memory CD8 clonotypes were shared across a few donors. Naive subsets generally had larger estimated clonotype richness than memory subsets. Based on pairwise subsampling, the degree of clonotype sharing among donors was expected to be affected by sequencing depth. The genetic and exposure-history diversity represented was limited by the small number of donors. Compared with non-shared clonotypes, clonotypes shared by all four sorted-subset donors had higher generation probabilities. Sampling was restricted to blood, and TCR repertoires in tissues likely differ from the TCR repertoires found in blood.

CD8 naive samples consisted of CD45RO-negative cells that were positively selected for CCR7, yielding a CD45RA+CCR7+ population without TemRA cells. The donors were healthy, HIV-negative adults with no recently reported acute infections or vaccinations. Every donor was a Caucasian adult residing in Nashville, Tennessee, USA. Blood was obtained by leukapheresis, after which PBMCs were separated by Ficoll-Histopaque density gradient centrifugation and cryopreserved in liquid nitrogen vapor phase. Purity and quantity of every magnetically sorted T cell population were checked by analytical flow cytometry. Genomic DNA was isolated from each sorted fraction and quantified by UV absorbance on a Nanodrop 2000c. The CDR3 contains 15 residues, cysteine and phenylalanine counted. Kept here is only the CDR3 DNA, which spans 45 bases and is read in frame from base 1. Trimming takes 5 bases off V and 7 bases off J; junction bases not matched to a gene: 8. Via the germline V gene, CDR1 is SNHLY and CDR2 FYNNEI.

TCR CDR3 regions were amplified from genomic DNA by multiplex PCR using the deep immunoSEQ assay. Extracted genomic DNA from each cell subset was distributed evenly across all wells of several immunoSEQ 96-well plates, and each plate was treated as a replicate. For sorted subsets, 150 to 250 ng genomic DNA, equal to 25,000 to 35,000 T cell genomes, was loaded into each replicate PCR. Purified libraries were measured with a Qubit 3.0 fluorometer, size-checked on a Bioanalyzer 2100, and measured again with the KAPA Library Quantification kit. Every immunoSEQ 96-well plate was sequenced on a separate single-read 150-cycle Illumina NextSeq 550 flow cell. In the paper's pipeline: Because the immunoSEQ output included only junctional sequences and no quality scores, the filtering could not be the same as the filtering used for full-length reads. To assign V/J genes and CDR3, sequences were annotated against IMGT germline references using PyIR, a Python wrapper for IgBLAST v1.9. Reads were filtered out if the reads had weak V/J assignments (E-value above 1e-6), no CDR3, stop codons, out-of-frame junctions, or ambiguous translated residues. V3J clonotypes were defined by identical inferred V gene, J gene, and CDR3 amino acid sequence. To compute the percentage overlap between repertoires, the number of shared unique clonotypes was divided by the size of the smaller repertoire. Richness of each repertoire was evaluated using RTK rarefaction, the Chao1 estimator, and Recon v2.1 estimates of unobserved clonotypes. Generation probabilities for all TCRbeta clonotypes obtained by the gDNA method from a handful of donors were computed using OLGA. TCRdb took over this immuneACCESS table, retaining in-frame rearrangements with V and J assigned. Such tables are incomplete; in checked studies, under half of the missing clones stem from an unresolved V gene, and the remainder is unexplained. From that table come the V and J calls and clone size; the DNA was used to work out D and trimming. Present in this sample are hundreds of thousands of clones, about 98% of which were seen just once. The ten largest clones take up approximately 0.33% of the sample.

The chain employs TRBV2 and TRBJ1-5; a stretch of 10 junction bases matches TRBD1. Sequenced material: naive CD8+ T cells sorted from blood. The sample's cell subset or site label, decoded: CD45RA+CCR7+. This receptor was taken from a man aged 25 to 40 in good health. The nucleotide sequence is TGTGCCAGCAGTCAGGGACAGGGGCTTTGGCAGCCCCAGCATTTT. Translated, it reads CASSQGQGLWQPQHF.